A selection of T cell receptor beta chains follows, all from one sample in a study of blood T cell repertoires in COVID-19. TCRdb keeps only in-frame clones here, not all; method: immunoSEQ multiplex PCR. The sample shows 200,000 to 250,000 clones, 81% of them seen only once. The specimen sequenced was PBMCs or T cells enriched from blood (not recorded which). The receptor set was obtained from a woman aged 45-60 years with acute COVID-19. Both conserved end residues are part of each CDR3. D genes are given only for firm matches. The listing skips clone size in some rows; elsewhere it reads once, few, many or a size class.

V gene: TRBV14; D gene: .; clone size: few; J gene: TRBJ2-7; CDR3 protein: CASSQDLSPGYSYEQYF; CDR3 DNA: TGTGCCAGCAGCCAAGATCTGTCCCCGGGGTACTCCTACGAGCAGTACTTC
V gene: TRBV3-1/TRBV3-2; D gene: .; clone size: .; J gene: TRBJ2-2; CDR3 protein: CASSRVQGNTGELFF; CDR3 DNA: TGTGCCAGCAGCCGCGTACAGGGTAACACCGGGGAGCTGTTTTTT
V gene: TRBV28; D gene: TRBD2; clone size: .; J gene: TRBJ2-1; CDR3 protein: CASTRASGTLPLYNEQFF; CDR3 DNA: TGTGCCAGCACCCGAGCTAGCGGAACTTTACCTCTGTACAATGAGCAGTTCTTC
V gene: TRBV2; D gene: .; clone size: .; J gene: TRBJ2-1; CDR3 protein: CASSAWGVADNEQFF; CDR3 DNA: TGTGCCAGCAGTGCATGGGGAGTGGCAGACAATGAGCAGTTCTTC
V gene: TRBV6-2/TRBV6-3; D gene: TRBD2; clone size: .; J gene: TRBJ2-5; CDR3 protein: CASSALGLAGWETQYF; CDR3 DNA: TGTGCCAGCAGTGCCTTGGGACTAGCGGGGTGGGAGACCCAGTACTTC
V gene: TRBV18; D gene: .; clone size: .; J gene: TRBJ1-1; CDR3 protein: CASSLVGQMNTEAFF; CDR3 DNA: TGTGCCAGCTCACTGGTTGGACAGATGAACACTGAAGCTTTCTTT
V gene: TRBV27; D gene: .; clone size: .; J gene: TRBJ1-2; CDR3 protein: CASSLLEGGYTF; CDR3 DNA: TGTGCCAGCAGTTTACTGGAGGGTGGCTACACCTTC
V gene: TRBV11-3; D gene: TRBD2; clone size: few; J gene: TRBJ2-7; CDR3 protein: CASSSLAGDSYEQYF; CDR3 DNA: TGTGCCAGCAGCTCACTAGCGGGGGATTCCTACGAGCAGTACTTC
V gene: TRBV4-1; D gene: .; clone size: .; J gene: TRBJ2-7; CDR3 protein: CASSLSGGSAYEQYF; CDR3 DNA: TGCGCCAGCAGTCTGTCTGGGGGGTCGGCCTACGAGCAGTACTTC
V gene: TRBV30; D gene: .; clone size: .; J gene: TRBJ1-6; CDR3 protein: CAWSSQGFSPLHF; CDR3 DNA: TGTGCCTGGAGCTCGCAGGGGTTTTCACCCCTCCACTTT
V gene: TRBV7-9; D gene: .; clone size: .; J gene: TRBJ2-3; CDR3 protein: CASSVGGTGLSTDTQYF; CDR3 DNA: TGTGCCAGCAGCGTAGGTGGTACGGGGTTGAGCACAGATACGCAGTATTTT
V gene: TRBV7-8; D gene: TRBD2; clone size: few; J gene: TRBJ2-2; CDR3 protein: CASTHGGETGELFF; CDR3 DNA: TGTGCCAGCACCCACGGGGGGGAGACCGGGGAGCTGTTTTTT
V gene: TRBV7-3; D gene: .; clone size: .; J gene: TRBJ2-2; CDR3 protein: CASSSQAAISPGELFF; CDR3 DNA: TGTGCCAGCAGCTCCCAAGCGGCGATCTCTCCCGGGGAGCTGTTTTTT
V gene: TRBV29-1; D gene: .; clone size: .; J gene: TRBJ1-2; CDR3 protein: CSVEPMGAGGYTF; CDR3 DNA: TGCAGCGTTGAACCGATGGGAGCAGGCGGCTACACCTTC
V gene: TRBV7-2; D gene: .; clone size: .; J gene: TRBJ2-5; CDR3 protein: CASSPSRGRVETQYF; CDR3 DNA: TGTGCCAGCAGCCCATCTAGGGGTCGTGTCGAGACCCAGTACTTC
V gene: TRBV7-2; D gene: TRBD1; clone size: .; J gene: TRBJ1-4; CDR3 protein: CASSTKTGGNEKLFF; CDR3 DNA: TGTGCCAGCAGCACCAAGACAGGGGGCAATGAAAAACTGTTTTTT
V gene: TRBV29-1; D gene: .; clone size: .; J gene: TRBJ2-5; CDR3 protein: CSVEGTRGTQETQYF; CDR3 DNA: TGCAGCGTTGAAGGCACCCGGGGGACCCAAGAGACCCAGTACTTC
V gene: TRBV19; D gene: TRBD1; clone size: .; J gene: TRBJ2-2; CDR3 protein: CASRRVQGLRTGELFF; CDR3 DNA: TGTGCCAGTAGGAGGGTACAGGGGCTCAGGACCGGGGAGCTGTTTTTT
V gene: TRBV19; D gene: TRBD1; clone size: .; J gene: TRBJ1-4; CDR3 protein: CASTTGTNEKLFF; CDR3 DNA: TGTGCCAGTACGACAGGGACTAATGAAAAACTGTTTTTT
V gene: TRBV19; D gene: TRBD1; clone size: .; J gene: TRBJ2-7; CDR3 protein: CASSRDSSYEQYF; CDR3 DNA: TGTGCCAGTAGTAGGGACAGCTCCTACGAGCAGTACTTC
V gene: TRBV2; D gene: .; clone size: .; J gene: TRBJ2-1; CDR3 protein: CATSFYNEQFF; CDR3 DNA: TGTGCCACCTCCTTCTACAATGAGCAGTTCTTC
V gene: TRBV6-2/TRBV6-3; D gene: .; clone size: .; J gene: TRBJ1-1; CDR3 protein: CASSYTPEGGRNTEAFF; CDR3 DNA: TGTGCCAGCAGTTACACCCCGGAAGGGGGTCGGAACACTGAAGCTTTCTTT
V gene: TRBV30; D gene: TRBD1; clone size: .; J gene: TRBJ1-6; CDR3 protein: CALGRDRAFSPLHF; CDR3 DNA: TGTGCCCTAGGACGGGACAGGGCTTTTTCACCCCTCCACTTT
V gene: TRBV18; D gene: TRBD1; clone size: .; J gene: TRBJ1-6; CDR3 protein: CASSPPEGANSPLHF; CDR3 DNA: TGTGCCAGCTCACCACCGGAGGGGGCTAATTCACCCCTCCACTTT
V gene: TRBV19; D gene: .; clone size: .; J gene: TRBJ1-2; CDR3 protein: CASSKPQTANYGYTF; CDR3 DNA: TGTGCCAGTAGTAAACCTCAGACAGCTAACTATGGCTACACCTTC
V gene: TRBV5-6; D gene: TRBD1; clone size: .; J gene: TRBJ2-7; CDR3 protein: CASSLVGTGSYEQYF; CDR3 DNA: TGTGCCAGCAGCTTGGTCGGGACAGGGAGTTACGAGCAGTACTTC
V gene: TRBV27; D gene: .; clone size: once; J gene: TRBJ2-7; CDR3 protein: CASSLSGMWTAYEQYF; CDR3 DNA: TGTGCCAGCAGTCTAAGCGGGATGTGGACAGCCTACGAGCAGTACTTC
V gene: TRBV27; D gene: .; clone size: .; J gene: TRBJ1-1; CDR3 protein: CASSSGQLLNTEAFF; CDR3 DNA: TGTGCCAGCAGCTCAGGACAGTTGTTGAACACTGAAGCTTTCTTT
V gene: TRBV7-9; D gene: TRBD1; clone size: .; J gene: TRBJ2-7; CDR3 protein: CASSASGQFSYEQYF; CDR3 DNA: TGTGCCAGCAGCGCCTCGGGACAGTTCTCCTACGAGCAGTACTTC
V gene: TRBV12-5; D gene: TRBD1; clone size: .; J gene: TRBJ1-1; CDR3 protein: CASGGTGGLRPLNTEAFF; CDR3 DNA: TGTGCTAGTGGTGGCACAGGGGGCCTGAGACCATTGAACACTGAAGCTTTCTTT